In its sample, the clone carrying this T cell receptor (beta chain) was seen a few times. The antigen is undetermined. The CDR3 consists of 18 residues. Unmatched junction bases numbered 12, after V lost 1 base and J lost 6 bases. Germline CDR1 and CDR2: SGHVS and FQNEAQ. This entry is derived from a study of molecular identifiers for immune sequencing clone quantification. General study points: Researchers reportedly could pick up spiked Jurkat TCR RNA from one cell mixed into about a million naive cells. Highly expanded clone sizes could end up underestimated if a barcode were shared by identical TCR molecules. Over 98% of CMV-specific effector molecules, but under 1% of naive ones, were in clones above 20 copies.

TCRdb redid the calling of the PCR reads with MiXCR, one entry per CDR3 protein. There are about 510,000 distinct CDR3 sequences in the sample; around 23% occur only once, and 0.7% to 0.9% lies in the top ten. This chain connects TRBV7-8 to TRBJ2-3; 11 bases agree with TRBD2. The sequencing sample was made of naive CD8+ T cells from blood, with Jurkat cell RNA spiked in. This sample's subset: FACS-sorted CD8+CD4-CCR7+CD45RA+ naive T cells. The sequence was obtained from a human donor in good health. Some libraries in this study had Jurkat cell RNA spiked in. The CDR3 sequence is CASSLDEGLAGGYDTQYF. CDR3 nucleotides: TGTGCCAGCAGCTTAGATGAGGGGCTAGCGGGGGGTTACGATACGCAGTATTTT.